This T cell receptor beta chain comes out of a study of control samples from healthy donors and cancer patients. This table comes from immunoSEQ multiplex PCR, and its TCRdb copy is limited to in-frame clones, with some not included. The sample includes some 220,000 clones, 85% to 95% of them seen just once. This CDR3 comprises 13 residues. V trimming: 5 bases; J trimming: 5 bases; junction bases outside the gene matches: 4. Germline lookup yields CDR1 LNHDA and CDR2 SQIVND (reference sequence). Material for sequencing was blood. V and J are TRBV19 and TRBJ1-2; TRBD1 matches 8 bases. The receptor's source is a man between 45 and 60 years old in good health. CDR3 region: CASSPGTGYGYTF. Written as DNA, the CDR3 is TGTGCCAGTAGTCCCGGGACAGGATATGGCTACACCTTC.